These T cell receptor beta chains were read from a single sample in a study of identical twins. TCRdb reprocessed the 5' RACE reads via MiXCR and lists one record per CDR3 protein. In the table there are just under 550,000 distinct CDR3 sequences, over 12% of which are singletons. These data also featured in a second study, about yellow fever vaccine responses in identical twins.

Source material: CD4+ T cells sorted from blood. These receptors originate from a woman between 18 and 29 years old in good health. CDR3s include the opening cysteine and the closing phenylalanine or tryptophan. D genes are given only for firm matches. Only some rows state a clone size, as once, few, many or a class for expanded clones.

v_gene	j_gene	abundance	d_gene	CDR3nt	CDR3aa
TRBV20-1	TRBJ2-1	few	TRBD2	TGCAGTGCTAGATCCCGGACTAGCGGGATGGCCAATGAGCAGTTCTTC	CSARSRTSGMANEQFF
TRBV7-6	TRBJ1-6	few	.	TGTGCCAGCAGCTTAGTAGGGGCTAGCTATAATTCACCCCTCCACTTT	CASSLVGASYNSPLHF
TRBV7-8	TRBJ2-3	few	.	TGTGCCAGCAGCCCCCCGGAGGGGCAGGGAGATACGCAGTATTTT	CASSPPEGQGDTQYF
TRBV5-1	TRBJ2-1	.	TRBD1	TGCGCCAGCAGCTTGGTTACAGGGGGCTTTCAGCAGTTCTTC	CASSLVTGGFQQFF
TRBV5-6	TRBJ2-5	many	.	TGTGCCAGCAGCTTCGGGGTAGGAGAGACCCAGTACTTC	CASSFGVGETQYF
TRBV5-1	TRBJ2-5	.	TRBD1	TGCGCCAGCAGCTACGGGGACAGGGGAAACCAAGAGACCCAGTACTTC	CASSYGDRGNQETQYF
TRBV12-3/TRBV12-4	TRBJ2-1	few	TRBD2	TGTGCCAGCAGTAGGGGGGTAGCGGGAGGGAATGATAATGAGCAGTTCTTC	CASSRGVAGGNDNEQFF
TRBV7-9	TRBJ2-4	.	TRBD2	TGTGCCAGCAGCTCCACGACTAGCGGGGTAGCCAAAAACATTCAGTACTTC	CASSSTTSGVAKNIQYF
TRBV29-1	TRBJ2-3	many	.	TGCAGCGTTGCTGGGGGTAGCGGACACACAGATACGCAGTATTTT	CSVAGGSGHTDTQYF
TRBV4-2	TRBJ1-4	few	.	TGTGCCAGCAGCCAGGACCTCAGGGACGCCTGGGAAAAACTGTTTTTT	CASSQDLRDAWEKLFF
TRBV12-3/TRBV12-4	TRBJ2-3	few	.	TGTGCCAGCAGTTTTTTCCCGACAGCTAGGGATACGCAGTATTTT	CASSFFPTARDTQYF
TRBV12-3/TRBV12-4	TRBJ2-1	few	.	TGTGCCAGCAGTTTTCGGAGGCCGCCCTACAATGAGCAGTTCTTC	CASSFRRPPYNEQFF
TRBV10-3	TRBJ2-2	.	TRBD2	TGTGCCATCAGTCGGGACTACAACACCGGGGAGCTGTTTTTT	CAISRDYNTGELFF
TRBV11-3	TRBJ1-1	.	.	TGTGCCAGCAGCTCCTCCTACCCCCCTGGCACTGAAGCTTTCTTT	CASSSSYPPGTEAFF
TRBV5-1	TRBJ2-1	.	.	TGCGCCAGCAGCTTGGCCGGAGAGCGGCGGACAGTCTACAATGAGCAGTTCTTC	CASSLAGERRTVYNEQFF